One and the same sample provided the 20 T cell receptor beta chains below, sequenced in a study of T cells of healthy individuals. From the 5' RACE reads, TCRdb called clonotypes with MiXCR, one entry per CDR3 protein. The table includes around 100,000 distinct CDR3 sequences, roughly a sixth detected once. The receptors come from a human donor in good health.

V is TRBV7-2 and J is TRBJ2-1; possibly TRBD1 for D (6 bases). The V end was cut by 0 bases, the J end by 4 bases, with 25 bases between. CDR1 is SGHTA, CDR2 FQGNSA, per germline. This CDR3 region has 20 residues. Written as DNA, the CDR3 is TGTGCCAGCAGCTTAGCGCCCCGACAGACTCCCTGGGGGCTTTACAATGAGCAGTTCTTC. Encoded protein: CASSLAPRQTPWGLYNEQFF.

This clonotype was picked up many times. The J gene is TRBJ1-6, the V gene TRBV6-5; D may be TRBD1 (5 bases). Germline V gives CDR1 MNHEY, CDR2 SVGAGI. This CDR3 is built from 16 residues. Trimming stripped 1 base from V and 7 bases from J, with 14 bases between. The CDR3 loop reads CASSYFFSGENSPLHF. CDR3 in DNA: TGTGCCAGCAGTTACTTTTTTTCGGGGGAGAATTCACCCCTCCACTTT.

The chain is built from TRBV6-2 or TRBV6-3 and TRBJ2-2; D not resolved. V lost 5 bases, J lost 0 bases, and 7 bases lay in between. CDR3 length: 14 residues. Germline V lookup: CDR1 MNHEY, CDR2 SVGEGT. CDR3 DNA: TGTGCCAGCAGTGCTTCCCCGAACACCGGGGAGCTGTTTTTT. Protein: CASSASPNTGELFF.

This clonotype appeared a few times. The chain couples TRBV6-5 to TRBJ1-1, with no clear D. V was shortened by 8 bases and J by 3 bases, with 19 bases between the two germline ends. The CDR3 spans 15 residues. Germline assignment: CDR1 MNHEY and CDR2 SVGAGI. CDR3 DNA: TGTGCCAGCGGCCGGGAGAAAAATATGGACACTGAAGCTTTCTTT. It yields the protein CASGREKNMDTEAFF.

This clonotype was observed many times. The J gene is TRBJ1-1, the V gene TRBV4-3; 7 positions agree with TRBD1. The CDR3 consists of 14 residues. Looked up from germline, CDR1 is LGHNA and CDR2 is YSLEER. Trimming at V came to 3 bases and at J to 1 base, leaving 2 bases not matched to a gene. The CDR3 here is CASSHRDRNTEAFF. DNA for the CDR3: TGCGCCAGCAGCCACCGGGACAGGAACACTGAAGCTTTCTTT.

The chain links TRBV28 to TRBJ2-2; perhaps TRBD1 as D (5 bases). V lost 7 bases and J 0 bases, leaving 12 bases between the germline ends. Germline CDR1 reads MDHEN; CDR2 reads SYDVKM. The CDR3 runs to 15 residues. CDR3 in amino acids: CASTLDRANTGELFF. CDR3 DNA sequence: TGTGCCAGCACCCTAGACAGAGCGAACACCGGGGAGCTGTTTTTT. Complete variable domain (other parts from reference TRBV28 and TRBJ2-2): DVKVTQSSRYLVKRTGEKVFLECVQDMDHENMFWYRQDPGLGLRLIYFSYDVKMKEKGDIPEGYSVSREKKERFSLILESASTNQTSMYLCASTLDRANTGELFFGEGSRLTVL.

In this sample, this clonotype turned up a few times. The CDR3 reads CASSLNGGTGYADTQYF. The CDR3 DNA follows: TGCGCCAGCAGCCTAAATGGGGGGACAGGGTATGCAGATACGCAGTATTTT. The chain links TRBV4-3 to TRBJ2-3, with 9 bases lining up with TRBD1. There are 17 residues in the CDR3. Germline lookup yields CDR1 LGHNA and CDR2 YSLEER. With 4 bases clipped from V and 4 bases from J, the junction kept 12 bases outside the gene matches.

In this sample, this clonotype turned up a few times. CDR3 sequence (DNA): TGCGCCAGCAGCTTACTGGATGGGGGGTTAACTGAAGCTTTCTTT. The encoded protein is CASSLLDGGLTEAFF. The chain combines TRBV5-1 with TRBJ1-1, with D tentatively TRBD1 (5 bases). The CDR3 loop spans 15 amino acids. With 2 bases removed from V and 5 bases from J, the gap between germline ends came to 16 bases. Germline CDR1 is SGHRS and CDR2 is YFSETQ.

This clonotype was recorded a few times. The chain uses TRBV28 and TRBJ1-5, with a weak D call TRBD1 (5 bases). The CDR3 covers 15 residues. Trimming took off 3 bases at V and 2 bases at J, with 11 bases between the two ends. Germline V gene data show CDR1 as MDHEN and CDR2 as SYDVKM. In nucleotides, the CDR3 is TGTGCCAGCAGTTTTAGGCCGGGGGGCAATCAGCCCCAGCATTTT. Its protein is CASSFRPGGNQPQHF.

This clonotype appeared a few times. The rearrangement joins TRBV28 to TRBJ2-2, with TRBD2 as a possible D gene (5 bases). Germline values: CDR1 MDHEN, CDR2 SYDVKM. V lost 6 bases, J lost 6 bases, and 14 bases lay in between. This CDR3 has 14 amino acids. For the CDR3, the DNA is TGTGCCAGCAGGGATTCGTACGGGGCCGGGGAGCTGTTTTTT. Its protein product is CASRDSYGAGELFF. The full variable domain, its missing parts supplied by reference TRBV28 and TRBJ2-2, is DVKVTQSSRYLVKRTGEKVFLECVQDMDHENMFWYRQDPGLGLRLIYFSYDVKMKEKGDIPEGYSVSREKKERFSLILESASTNQTSMYLCASRDSYGAGELFFGEGSRLTVL.

This clonotype was seen repeatedly, ten times or more. The J gene is TRBJ2-2, the V gene TRBV3-1; TRBD2 matches at 11 bases. The CDR3 is 18 residues long. Per the germline V gene, CDR1 is LGHDT and CDR2 is YNNKEL (reference sequence). V lost 3 bases to trimming and J lost 4 bases; unmatched junction nucleotides: 10. DNA for the CDR3: TGTGCCAGCAGCCACCGTCCCACTAGCGGGGGCGGCACCGGGGAGCTGTTTTTT. Amino acid sequence: CASSHRPTSGGGTGELFF. Full variable domain (remainder filled in from reference TRBV3-1 and TRBJ2-2): DTAVSQTPKYLVTQMGNDKSIKCEQNLGHDTMYWYKQDSKKFLKIMFSYNNKELIINETVPNRFSPKSPDKAHLNLHINSLELGDSAVYFCASSHRPTSGGGTGELFFGEGSRLTVL.

There are a few counts of this clonotype. The chain links TRBV7-9 to TRBJ1-5; no firm D call. The CDR3 covers 14 residues. The V and J ends lost 3 bases and 3 bases respectively, with 9 bases between them. Germline assignment: CDR1 SEHNR and CDR2 FQNEAQ (reference sequence). CDR3 DNA: TGTGCCAGCAGCTTCGGCGGAGACAATCAGCCCCAGCATTTT. Its protein product is CASSFGGDNQPQHF.

This clonotype was found many times. V gene TRBV11-2 combines with J gene TRBJ1-1, with 8 bases lining up with TRBD1. Per the germline V gene, CDR1 is SGHAT and CDR2 is FQNNGV. CDR3 length equals 16 residues. V lost 4 bases, J lost 8 bases, and 15 bases stayed unmatched. The CDR3 loop is CASSYGPGTGSAEAFF. The CDR3 DNA sequence: TGTGCCAGCAGCTATGGGCCGGGGACAGGTTCAGCGGAAGCTTTCTTT.

The gene calls are TRBV12-3 or TRBV12-4 and TRBJ2-6; 8 bases match TRBD1. The CDR3 runs to 17 residues. V lost 6 bases, J lost 3 bases, and 10 bases stayed unmatched. This CDR3 is CASRSDRAPYGANVLTF. For the CDR3, the DNA is TGTGCCAGCAGGTCGGACAGGGCTCCATATGGGGCCAACGTCCTGACTTTC.

The gene calls are TRBV14 and TRBJ2-7; TRBD1 matches at 9 bases. Trimming cost V 2 bases and J 3 bases; bases outside gene matches: 8. Looked up from germline, CDR1 is SGHDN and CDR2 is FVKESK. The CDR3 consists of 16 residues. The CDR3 DNA reads TGTGCCAGCAGCCAAACTCGGGGGACAGGGATCTACGAGCAGTACTTC. It is translated as CASSQTRGTGIYEQYF.

This clonotype has a handful of counts. This chain links TRBV20-1 with TRBJ2-3; D possibly corresponds to TRBD2 (5 bases). Germline CDR1 is DFQATT and CDR2 is SNEGSKA (reference sequence). The CDR3 totals 13 residues. Trimming removed 5 bases from V and 2 bases from J, with 11 bases in between. The CDR3 DNA reads TGCAGTGCTCCGGTAGGACTCACAGATACGCAGTATTTT. It yields the protein CSAPVGLTDTQYF.

Ten or more counts support this clonotype. The chain recombines TRBV29-1 with TRBJ1-3, with D maybe TRBD1 (5 bases). Germline assignment: CDR1 SQVTM and CDR2 ANQGSEA. V lost 6 bases and J lost 0, with 12 bases in between. This CDR3 spans 14 amino acids. The CDR3 spells CSVDKTASGNTIYF. CDR3 nucleotide sequence: TGCAGCGTCGACAAGACAGCCTCTGGAAACACCATATATTTT.

J is TRBJ2-7 and V is TRBV7-2; 9 nucleotides agree with TRBD1. CDR3 size: 15 residues. Per the germline V gene, CDR1 is SGHTA and CDR2 is FQGNSA. V shed 5 bases, J shed 2 bases, and the junction held 7 bases outside the gene matches. CDR3 protein: CASSLLGTGPYEQYF. In DNA, the CDR3 is TGTGCCAGCAGCCTGCTAGGGACAGGGCCCTACGAGCAGTACTTC.

This clonotype has ten or more counts. CDR3 sequence (DNA): TGTGCCAGCAGCTCAGGGTTAGTCTCCTACGAGCAGTACTTC. Protein product: CASSSGLVSYEQYF. The gene calls are TRBV5-6 and TRBJ2-7, with D possibly being TRBD1 (5 bases). Trimming pared 3 bases from V and 0 bases from J, leaving 10 bases between. There are 14 residues in the CDR3. Germline V gene lookup returns CDR1 SGHDT and CDR2 YYEEEE.

This clonotype came up a few times. The chain employs TRBV9 and TRBJ2-1; possibly TRBD2 for D (7 bases). Trimming shortened V by 2 bases and J by 15 bases, and 15 bases separated the two germline ends. This CDR3 is built from 12 residues. Germline loops: CDR1 SGDLS, CDR2 YYNGEE. The CDR3 loop is CASSVEGGGVFF. Here the CDR3 DNA reads TGTGCCAGCAGCGTGGAGGGAGGGGGGGTGTTCTTC. Supplemented by reference TRBV9 and TRBJ2-1, the full variable domain reads DSGVTQTPKHLITATGQRVTLRCSPRSGDLSVYWYQQSLDQGLQFLIQYYNGEERAKGNILERFSAQQFPDLHSELNLSSLELGDSALYFCASSVEGGGVFFGPGTRLTVL.